The rows below give T cell receptor beta chains drawn from one sample of a study of blood T cells in healthy people across ages. TCRdb ran MiXCR on the 5' RACE reads and lists one entry per CDR3 protein. The sample yields 700,000 to 950,000 distinct CDR3 sequences, more than 40% seen once. The sequencing sample was made of blood. These receptors all stem from a woman in her sixties in good health. The CDR3 runs from the conserved cysteine through the conserved F or W. A D gene is named only where the DNA matches it firmly. Rows give clone size only sometimes, using once, few, many, or a class for an expanded clone.

v_gene,j_gene,abundance,d_gene,CDR3aa,CDR3nt
TRBV18,TRBJ2-5,NA,NA,CAGSPRDSLETQYF,TGTGCCGGCTCACCTCGGGACTCGTTAGAGACCCAGTACTTC
TRBV6-5,TRBJ1-1,NA,NA,CASTRTMNTEAFF,TGTGCCAGCACTCGGACTATGAACACTGAAGCTTTCTTT
TRBV5-5,TRBJ1-4,few,NA,CASSFWGQGNEKLFF,TGTGCCAGCAGCTTCTGGGGGCAGGGGAATGAAAAACTGTTTTTT
TRBV6-6,TRBJ2-3,once,NA,CASAPSRDWTSATQYF,TGTGCCAGCGCGCCCTCCCGGGACTGGACGTCAGCTACGCAGTATTTT
TRBV6-2/TRBV6-3,TRBJ2-1,many,NA,CASSTASSQFF,TGTGCCAGCAGTACTGCGAGCTCGCAGTTCTTC
TRBV7-2,TRBJ2-3,NA,TRBD2,CASSVPLAGGHLVADTQYF,TGTGCCAGCAGCGTCCCTTTAGCGGGGGGGCATTTAGTAGCAGATACGCAGTATTTT
TRBV20-1,TRBJ1-6,few,TRBD1,CSVAASQGANSPLHF,TGCAGTGTTGCGGCTTCACAGGGGGCGAATTCACCCCTCCACTTT
TRBV27,TRBJ2-7,NA,TRBD2,CASSPNWLAGRYEQYF,TGTGCCAGCAGCCCCAATTGGCTAGCGGGCCGATACGAGCAGTACTTC
TRBV7-7,TRBJ1-2,NA,TRBD1,CASSPLGAGGNYGYTF,TGTGCCAGCAGTCCCCTCGGGGCAGGGGGTAACTATGGCTACACCTTC
TRBV5-8,TRBJ2-5,few,TRBD2,CASSTGGQGTQETQYF,TGTGCCAGCAGCACGGGGGGGCAAGGTACTCAAGAGACCCAGTACTTC
TRBV6-1,TRBJ2-3,few,TRBD2,CASTGRGGADTQYF,TGTGCCAGCACGGGTCGCGGGGGGGCAGATACGCAGTATTTT
TRBV3-1,TRBJ1-2,NA,NA,CASISDANSNYGYTF,TGTGCCAGCATTTCGGACGCAAATTCTAACTATGGCTACACCTTC
TRBV10-2,TRBJ1-5,NA,TRBD1,CASSEVFRTGAGNQPQHF,TGCGCCAGCAGTGAAGTCTTTCGGACAGGGGCGGGCAATCAGCCCCAGCATTTT
TRBV7-9,TRBJ2-1,NA,NA,CASSLTGKEQFF,TGTGCCAGCAGCCTAACGGGGAAGGAGCAGTTCTTC
TRBV5-1,TRBJ2-5,NA,NA,CASSPDTQGTQYF,TGCGCCAGCAGCCCAGACACGCAAGGGACCCAGTACTTC
TRBV6-6,TRBJ2-5,NA,TRBD1,CASSGQGSGETQYF,TGTGCCAGCAGCGGACAGGGGTCAGGAGAGACCCAGTACTTC
TRBV3-1,TRBJ1-2,few,NA,CASSPTQGGHGYTF,TGTGCCAGCAGCCCTACACAGGGTGGCCATGGCTACACCTTC
TRBV6-1,TRBJ2-7,NA,TRBD2,CASREPGTSVHEQYF,TGTGCCAGCAGGGAGCCTGGGACTAGCGTCCACGAGCAGTACTTC
TRBV6-4,TRBJ2-4,NA,TRBD1,CASSVGQDHLAKNIQYF,TGTGCCAGCAGTGTAGGACAGGACCACTTAGCCAAAAACATTCAGTACTTC
TRBV24-1,TRBJ2-7,few,NA,CATSDSAGSEQYF,TGTGCCACCAGTGATTCCGCAGGGAGTGAGCAGTACTTC
TRBV27,TRBJ2-1,few,TRBD2,CASRARGAGGSHEQFF,TGTGCCAGCAGGGCCCGCGGGGCGGGAGGATCCCATGAGCAGTTCTTC
TRBV10-1,TRBJ1-2,NA,TRBD1,CASSEPGQGYRGYTF,TGCGCCAGCAGTGAACCGGGACAGGGGTATCGGGGCTACACCTTC
TRBV12-3/TRBV12-4,TRBJ2-5,NA,TRBD1,CASRSGTGSVEQYF,TGTGCCAGCAGATCCGGGACAGGGTCCGTAGAGCAGTACTTC
TRBV2,TRBJ2-5,NA,NA,CASVDQETQYF,TGTGCCAGCGTAGATCAAGAGACCCAGTACTTC
TRBV7-2,TRBJ2-7,NA,TRBD2,CASSLVLAGTYEQYF,TGTGCCAGCAGCTTGGTGCTAGCGGGAACCTACGAGCAGTACTTC
TRBV7-2,TRBJ2-1,NA,TRBD2,CASSPPGLAGYNEQFF,TGTGCCAGCAGCCCACCGGGACTAGCGGGGTACAATGAGCAGTTCTTC
TRBV15,TRBJ1-2,NA,NA,CATSRVKSGREGRYTF,TGTGCCACCAGCAGGGTAAAATCCGGGCGGGAGGGGCGCTACACCTTC
TRBV29-1,TRBJ2-5,many,NA,CSVALVGETQYF,TGCAGCGTTGCGCTAGTCGGAGAGACCCAGTACTTC
TRBV7-9,TRBJ2-7,NA,NA,CASSYGTLGDYEQYF,TGTGCCAGCAGCTACGGGACACTCGGCGACTACGAGCAGTACTTC